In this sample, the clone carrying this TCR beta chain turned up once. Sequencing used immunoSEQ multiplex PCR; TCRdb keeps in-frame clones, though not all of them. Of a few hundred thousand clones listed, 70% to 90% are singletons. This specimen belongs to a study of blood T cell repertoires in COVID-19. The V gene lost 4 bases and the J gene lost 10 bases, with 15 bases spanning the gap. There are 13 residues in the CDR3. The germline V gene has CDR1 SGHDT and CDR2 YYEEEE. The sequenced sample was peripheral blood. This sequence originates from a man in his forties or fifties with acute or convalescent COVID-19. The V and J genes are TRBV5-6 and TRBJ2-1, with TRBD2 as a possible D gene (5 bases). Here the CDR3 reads CASSPLLVREQFF. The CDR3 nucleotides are TGTGCCAGCAGCCCGTTACTAGTTCGCGAGCAGTTCTTC.